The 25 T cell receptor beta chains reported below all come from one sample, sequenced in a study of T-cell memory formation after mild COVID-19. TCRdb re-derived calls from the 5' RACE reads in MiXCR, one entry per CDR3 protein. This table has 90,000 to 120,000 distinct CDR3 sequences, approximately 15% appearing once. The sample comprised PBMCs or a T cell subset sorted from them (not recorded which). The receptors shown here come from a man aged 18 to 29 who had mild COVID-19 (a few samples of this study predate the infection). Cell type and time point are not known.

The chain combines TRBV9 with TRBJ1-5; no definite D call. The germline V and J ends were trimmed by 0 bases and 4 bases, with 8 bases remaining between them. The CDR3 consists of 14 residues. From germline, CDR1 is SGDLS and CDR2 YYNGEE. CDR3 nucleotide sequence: TGTGCCAGCAGCGTAGGTACAGTTAATCAGCCCCAGCATTTT. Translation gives CASSVGTVNQPQHF.

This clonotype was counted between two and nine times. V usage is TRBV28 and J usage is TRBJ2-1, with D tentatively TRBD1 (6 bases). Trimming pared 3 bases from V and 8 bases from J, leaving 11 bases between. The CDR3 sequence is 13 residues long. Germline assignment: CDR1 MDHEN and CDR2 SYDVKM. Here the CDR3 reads CASSFIQGHEQFF. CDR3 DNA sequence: TGTGCCAGCAGTTTTATCCAGGGGCATGAGCAGTTCTTC.

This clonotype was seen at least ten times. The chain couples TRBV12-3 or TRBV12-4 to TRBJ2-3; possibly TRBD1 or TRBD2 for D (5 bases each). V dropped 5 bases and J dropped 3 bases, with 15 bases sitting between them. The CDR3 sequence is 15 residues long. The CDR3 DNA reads TGTGCCAGCAGTCAACTCCGGGACGGAACAGATACGCAGTATTTT. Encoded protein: CASSQLRDGTDTQYF.

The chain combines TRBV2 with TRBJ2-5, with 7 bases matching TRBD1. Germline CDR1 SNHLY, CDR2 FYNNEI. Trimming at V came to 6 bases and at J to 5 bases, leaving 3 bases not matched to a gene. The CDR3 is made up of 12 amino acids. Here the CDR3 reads CASRTGPETQYF. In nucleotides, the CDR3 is TGTGCCAGCAGGACAGGGCCGGAGACCCAGTACTTC.

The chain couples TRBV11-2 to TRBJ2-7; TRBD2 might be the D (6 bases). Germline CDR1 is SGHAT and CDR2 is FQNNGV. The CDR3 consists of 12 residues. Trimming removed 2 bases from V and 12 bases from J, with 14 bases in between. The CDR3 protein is CASSLLREITYF. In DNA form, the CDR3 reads TGTGCCAGCAGCTTACTTCGGGAGATAACGTACTTC.

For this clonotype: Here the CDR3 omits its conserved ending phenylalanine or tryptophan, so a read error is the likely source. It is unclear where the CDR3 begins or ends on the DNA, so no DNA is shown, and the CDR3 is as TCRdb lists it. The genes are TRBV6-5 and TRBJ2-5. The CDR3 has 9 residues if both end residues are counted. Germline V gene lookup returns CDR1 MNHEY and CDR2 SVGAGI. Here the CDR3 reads CASSYRVVR.

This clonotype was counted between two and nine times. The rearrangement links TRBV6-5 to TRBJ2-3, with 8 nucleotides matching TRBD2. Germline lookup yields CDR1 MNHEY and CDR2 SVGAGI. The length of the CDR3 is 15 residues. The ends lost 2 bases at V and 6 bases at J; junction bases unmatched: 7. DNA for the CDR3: TGTGCCAGCAGTTACGGGACGGGGGGGCCTGATACGCAGTATTTT. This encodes CASSYGTGGPDTQYF.

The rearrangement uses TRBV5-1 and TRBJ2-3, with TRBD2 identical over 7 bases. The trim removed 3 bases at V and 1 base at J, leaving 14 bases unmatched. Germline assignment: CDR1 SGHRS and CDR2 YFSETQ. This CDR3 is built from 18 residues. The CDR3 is CASSSPGGEGRRTDTQYF. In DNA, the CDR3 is TGCGCCAGCAGCTCCCCGGGGGGTGAGGGCAGGCGCACAGATACGCAGTATTTT.

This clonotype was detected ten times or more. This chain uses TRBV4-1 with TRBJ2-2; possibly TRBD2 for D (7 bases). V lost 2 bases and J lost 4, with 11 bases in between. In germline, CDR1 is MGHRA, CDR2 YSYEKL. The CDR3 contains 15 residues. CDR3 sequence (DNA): TGCGCCAGCAGCCAACCCGGGGGGCCCACCGGGGAGCTGTTTTTT. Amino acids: CASSQPGGPTGELFF.

Written as DNA, the CDR3 is TGCGCCAGCAGCCGGACGGCGGGGCTAGATACGCAGTATTTT. It is translated as CASSRTAGLDTQYF. The gene calls are TRBV4-1 and TRBJ2-3; D is perhaps TRBD2 (6 bases). Trimming shortened V by 4 bases and J by 5 bases, and 13 bases separated the two germline ends. From germline, CDR1 is MGHRA and CDR2 YSYEKL. The CDR3 has 14 residues.

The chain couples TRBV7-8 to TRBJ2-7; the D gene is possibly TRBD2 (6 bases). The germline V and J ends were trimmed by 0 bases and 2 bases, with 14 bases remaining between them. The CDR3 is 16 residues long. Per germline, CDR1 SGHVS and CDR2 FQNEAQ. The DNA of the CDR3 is TGTGCCAGCAGCTTAGCGGAGGGCGGTCCAACCTACGAGCAGTACTTC. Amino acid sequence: CASSLAEGGPTYEQYF.

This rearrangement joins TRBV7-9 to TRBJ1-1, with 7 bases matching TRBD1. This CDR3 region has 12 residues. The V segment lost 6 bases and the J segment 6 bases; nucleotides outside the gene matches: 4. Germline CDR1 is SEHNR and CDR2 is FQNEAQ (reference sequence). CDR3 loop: CASRQGGSEAFF. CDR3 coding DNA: TGTGCCAGCAGGCAGGGGGGTTCTGAAGCTTTCTTT.

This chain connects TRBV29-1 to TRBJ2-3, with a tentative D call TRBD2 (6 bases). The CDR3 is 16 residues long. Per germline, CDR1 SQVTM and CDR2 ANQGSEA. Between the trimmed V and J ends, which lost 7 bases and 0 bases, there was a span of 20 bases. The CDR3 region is CSGKSTGVSSTDTQYF. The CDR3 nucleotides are TGCAGCGGAAAGTCTACGGGAGTCTCTAGCACAGATACGCAGTATTTT.

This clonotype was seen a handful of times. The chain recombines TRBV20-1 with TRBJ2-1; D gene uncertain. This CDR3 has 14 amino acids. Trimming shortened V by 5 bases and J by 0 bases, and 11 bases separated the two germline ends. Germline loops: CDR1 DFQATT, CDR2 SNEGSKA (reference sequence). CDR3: CSAPDRSSYNEQFF. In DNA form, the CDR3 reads TGCAGTGCTCCCGATAGGAGCTCCTACAATGAGCAGTTCTTC.

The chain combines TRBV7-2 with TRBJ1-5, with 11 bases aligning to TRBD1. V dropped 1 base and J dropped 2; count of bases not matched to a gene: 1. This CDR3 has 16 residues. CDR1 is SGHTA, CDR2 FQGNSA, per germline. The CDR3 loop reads CASSLGTGGRNQPQHF. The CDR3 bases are TGTGCCAGCAGCTTAGGGACAGGGGGCCGCAATCAGCCCCAGCATTTT.

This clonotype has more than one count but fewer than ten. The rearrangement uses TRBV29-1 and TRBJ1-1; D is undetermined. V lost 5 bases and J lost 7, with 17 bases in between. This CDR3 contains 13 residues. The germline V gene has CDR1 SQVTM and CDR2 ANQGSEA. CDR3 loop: CSVLWALNGEAFF. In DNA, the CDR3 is TGCAGCGTTCTCTGGGCCCTGAATGGTGAAGCTTTCTTT.

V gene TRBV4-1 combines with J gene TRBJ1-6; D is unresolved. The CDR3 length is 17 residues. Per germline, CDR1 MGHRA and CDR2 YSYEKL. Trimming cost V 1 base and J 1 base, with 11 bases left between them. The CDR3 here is CASSQVGVGSYNSPLHF. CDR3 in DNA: TGCGCCAGCAGCCAAGTTGGGGTGGGATCCTATAATTCACCCCTCCACTTT.

This CDR3 is CASSVEGGTTDTQYF. Written as DNA, the CDR3 is TGTGCCAGCAGCGTAGAAGGGGGGACCACAGATACGCAGTATTTT. V and J are TRBV9 and TRBJ2-3; possibly TRBD1 or TRBD2 for D (6 bases each). Germline V gives CDR1 SGDLS, CDR2 YYNGEE. The CDR3 sequence is 15 residues long. The germline V and J ends were trimmed by 0 bases and 2 bases, with 10 bases remaining between them.

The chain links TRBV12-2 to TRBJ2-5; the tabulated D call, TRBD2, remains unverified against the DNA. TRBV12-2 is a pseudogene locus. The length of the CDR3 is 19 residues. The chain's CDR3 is CASRLPRREPGLPQETQYF. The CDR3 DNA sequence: TGTGCAAGTCGCTTACCCCGACGAGAACCGGGCCTCCCTCAAGAGACCCAGTACTTC.

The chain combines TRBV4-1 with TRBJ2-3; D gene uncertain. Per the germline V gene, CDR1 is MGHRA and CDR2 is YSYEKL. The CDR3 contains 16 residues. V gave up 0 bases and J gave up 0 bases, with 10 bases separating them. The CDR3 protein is CASSQDPAPSTDTQYF. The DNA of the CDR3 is TGCGCCAGCAGCCAAGATCCTGCGCCTAGCACAGATACGCAGTATTTT.

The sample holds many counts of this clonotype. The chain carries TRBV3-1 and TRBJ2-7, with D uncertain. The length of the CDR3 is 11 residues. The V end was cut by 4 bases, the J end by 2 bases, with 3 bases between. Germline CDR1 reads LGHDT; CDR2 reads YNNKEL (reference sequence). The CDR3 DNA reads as TGTGCCAGCAGCCTACCCTACGAGCAGTACGTC. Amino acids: CASSLPYEQYV.

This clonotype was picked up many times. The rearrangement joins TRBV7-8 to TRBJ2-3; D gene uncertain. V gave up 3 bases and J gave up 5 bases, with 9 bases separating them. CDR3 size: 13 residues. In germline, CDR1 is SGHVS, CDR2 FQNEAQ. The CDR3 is CASSLGPLDTQYF. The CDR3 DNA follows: TGTGCCAGCAGCTTGGGCCCATTAGATACGCAGTATTTT.

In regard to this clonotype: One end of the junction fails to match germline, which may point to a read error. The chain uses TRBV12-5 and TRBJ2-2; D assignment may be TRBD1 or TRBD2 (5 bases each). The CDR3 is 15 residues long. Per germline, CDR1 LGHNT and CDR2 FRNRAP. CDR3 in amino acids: CASGLDSGPPGELFF. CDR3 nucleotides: TGTGCTAGTGGATTGGACTCAGGGCCCCCCGGGGAGCTGTTTTTT.

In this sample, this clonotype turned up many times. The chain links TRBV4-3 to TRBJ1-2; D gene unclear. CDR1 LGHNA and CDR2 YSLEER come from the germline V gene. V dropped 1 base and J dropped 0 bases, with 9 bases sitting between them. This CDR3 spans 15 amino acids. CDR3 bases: TGCGCCAGCAGCCAAGTGTCCGGTGCTAACTATGGCTACACCTTC. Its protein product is CASSQVSGANYGYTF.

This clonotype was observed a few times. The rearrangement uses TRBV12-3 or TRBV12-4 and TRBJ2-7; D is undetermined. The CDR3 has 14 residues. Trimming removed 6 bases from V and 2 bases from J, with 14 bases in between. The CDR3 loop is CASSSWSYTYEQYF. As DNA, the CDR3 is TGTGCCAGCAGCTCATGGTCGTATACCTACGAGCAGTACTTC.